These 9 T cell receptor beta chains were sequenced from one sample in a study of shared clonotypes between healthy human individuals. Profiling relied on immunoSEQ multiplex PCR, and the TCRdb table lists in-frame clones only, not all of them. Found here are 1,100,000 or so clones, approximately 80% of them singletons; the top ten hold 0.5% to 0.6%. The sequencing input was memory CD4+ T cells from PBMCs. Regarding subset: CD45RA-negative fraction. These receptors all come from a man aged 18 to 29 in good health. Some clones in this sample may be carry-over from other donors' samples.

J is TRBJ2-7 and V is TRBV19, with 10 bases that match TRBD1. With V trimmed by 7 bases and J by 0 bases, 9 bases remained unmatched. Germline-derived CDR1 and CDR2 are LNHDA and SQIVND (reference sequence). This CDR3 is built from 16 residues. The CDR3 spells CASTVHRDRGSYEQYF. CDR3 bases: TGTGCCAGTACCGTACACCGGGACAGGGGCTCCTACGAGCAGTACTTC.

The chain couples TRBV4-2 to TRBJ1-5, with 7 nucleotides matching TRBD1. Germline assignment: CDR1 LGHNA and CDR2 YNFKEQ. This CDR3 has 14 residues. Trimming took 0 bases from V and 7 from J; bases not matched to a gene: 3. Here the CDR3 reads CASSQEGGSQPQHF. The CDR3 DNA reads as TGTGCCAGCAGCCAAGAAGGGGGCAGCCAGCCCCAGCATTTT.

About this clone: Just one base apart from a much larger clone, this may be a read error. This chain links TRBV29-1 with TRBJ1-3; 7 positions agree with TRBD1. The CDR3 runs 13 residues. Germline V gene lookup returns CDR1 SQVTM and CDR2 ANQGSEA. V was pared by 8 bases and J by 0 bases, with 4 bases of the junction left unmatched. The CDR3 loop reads CSTRTGSGNTIYF. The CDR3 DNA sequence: TGCAGCACGCGGACAGGCTCTGGAAACACCATATATTTT.

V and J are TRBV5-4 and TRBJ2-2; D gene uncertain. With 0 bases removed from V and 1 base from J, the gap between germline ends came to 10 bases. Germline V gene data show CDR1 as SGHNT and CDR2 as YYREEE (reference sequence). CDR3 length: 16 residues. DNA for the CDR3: TGTGCCAGCAGCTTGGATGCGGAAGTGAACACCGGGGAGCTGTTTTTT. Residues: CASSLDAEVNTGELFF.

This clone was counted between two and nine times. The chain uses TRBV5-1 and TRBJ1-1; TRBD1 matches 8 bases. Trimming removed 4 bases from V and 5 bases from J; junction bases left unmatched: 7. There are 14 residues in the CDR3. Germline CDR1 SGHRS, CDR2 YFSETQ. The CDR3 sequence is CASSGQTGDTEAFF. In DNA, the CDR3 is TGCGCCAGCAGCGGCCAGACAGGGGATACTGAAGCTTTCTTT.

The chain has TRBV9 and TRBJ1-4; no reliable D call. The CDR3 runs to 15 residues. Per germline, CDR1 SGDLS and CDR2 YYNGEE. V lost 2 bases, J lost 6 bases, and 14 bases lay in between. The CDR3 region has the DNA TGTGCCAGCAGCGTCGGCGGTTCGGGGTATGAAAAACTGTTTTTT. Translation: CASSVGGSGYEKLFF.

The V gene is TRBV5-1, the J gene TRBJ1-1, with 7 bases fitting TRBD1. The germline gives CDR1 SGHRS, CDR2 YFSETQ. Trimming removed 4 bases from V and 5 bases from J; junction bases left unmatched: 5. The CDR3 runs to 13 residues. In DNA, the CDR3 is TGCGCCAGCAGCCTGACAGGGAGGACTGAAGCTTTCTTT. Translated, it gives CASSLTGRTEAFF.

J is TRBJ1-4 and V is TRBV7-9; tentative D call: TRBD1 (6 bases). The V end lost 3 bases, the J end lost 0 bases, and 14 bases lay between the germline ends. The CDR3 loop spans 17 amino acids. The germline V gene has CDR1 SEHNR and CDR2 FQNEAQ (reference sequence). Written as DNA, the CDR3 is TGTGCCAGCAGCTTGAACAGGGCGTTCGCAACTAATGAAAAACTGTTTTTT. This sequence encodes CASSLNRAFATNEKLFF. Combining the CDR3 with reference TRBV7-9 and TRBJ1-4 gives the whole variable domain DTGVSQNPRHKITKRGQNVTFRCDPISEHNRLYWYRQTLGQGPEFLTYFQNEAQLEKSRLLSDRFSAERPKGSFSTLEIQRTEQGDSAMYLCASSLNRAFATNEKLFFGSGTQLSVL.

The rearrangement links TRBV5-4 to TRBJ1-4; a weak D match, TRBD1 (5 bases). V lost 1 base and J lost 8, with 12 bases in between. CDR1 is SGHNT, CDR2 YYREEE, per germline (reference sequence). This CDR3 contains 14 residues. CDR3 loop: CASSLSLGEEKLFF. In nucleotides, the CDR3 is TGTGCCAGCAGCTTGAGTCTGGGGGAGGAAAAACTGTTTTTT.